This T cell receptor beta chain was found in a study of blood T cells in healthy people across ages. Study conclusions and caveats: Versus aged donors, long-lived donors had higher diversity and more naive CD4+ cells.

The CDR3 consists of 12 residues. Germline V gene lookup returns CDR1 SQVTM and CDR2 ANQGSEA. Trimming took off 5 bases at V and 13 bases at J, with 18 bases between the two ends. Worth noting for this clonotype: What it binds is unknown.

The second PCR ran roughly 7 to 11 cycles with a sample-barcoded 5' primer and J-beta primers. TCRdb independently ran MiXCR on the 5' RACE reads; one entry per CDR3 protein. The sample has about 1.5 million distinct CDR3 sequences, less than 45% seen once; the top ten hold around 4%. Per sample, a minimum of 7 million PBMCs were isolated. The TCR was taken from a woman aged 18-29 years in good health. This chain joins TRBV29-1 and TRBJ2-4; no clear D. Sequenced sample: blood. The CDR3 coding sequence is TGCAGCGTTCTGGTTCTTGATGAGGCCCAGTACTTC. Protein product: CSVLVLDEAQYF. Full variable domain (outside the CDR3, taken from reference TRBV29-1 and TRBJ2-4): SAVISQKPSRDICQRGTSLTIQCQVDSQVTMMFWYRQQPGQSLTLIATANQGSEATYESGFVIDKFPISRPNLTFSTLTVSNMSPEDSSIYLCSVLVLDEAQYFGAGTRLSVL.